Listed below are T cell receptor beta chains from one sample, sequenced in a study of technical replicates of blood from several donors. The repertoire was sequenced with immunoSEQ multiplex PCR; TCRdb's copy has only in-frame clones and lacks some. The repertoire has approximately 59,000 clones, 75% to 90% of them found once; the top ten carry roughly 5%. The specimen was PBMCs. These TCRs come from a human donor in good health. Some clones in this sample may be carry-over from other donors' samples. Each CDR3 is given with its conserved first and last residue. The D gene is left open where the match is weak. Size is omitted from some rows. Given values are once, few, many or a class for expanded clones.

v_gene: TRBV19
j_gene: TRBJ2-1
abundance: -
d_gene: -
CDR3aa: CASSKNGHYVQFF
CDR3nt: TGTGCCAGTAGTAAAAACGGACACTATGTCCAGTTCTTC

v_gene: TRBV2
j_gene: TRBJ2-1
abundance: -
d_gene: TRBD2
CDR3aa: CASSLRAGSYNEQFF
CDR3nt: TGTGCCAGCAGCCTTCGAGCGGGGTCCTACAATGAGCAGTTCTTC

v_gene: TRBV7-8
j_gene: TRBJ2-7
abundance: once
d_gene: TRBD2
CDR3aa: CASSLAEVLAGWRDEQYF
CDR3nt: TGTGCCAGCAGCTTAGCAGAGGTTCTAGCGGGATGGAGGGACGAGCAGTACTTC

v_gene: TRBV4-3
j_gene: TRBJ2-4
abundance: few
d_gene: TRBD2
CDR3aa: CASSQEYGGGNIQYF
CDR3nt: TGCGCCAGCAGCCAAGAATACGGCGGGGGAAACATTCAGTACTTC

v_gene: TRBV19
j_gene: TRBJ2-7
abundance: -
d_gene: -
CDR3aa: CASSPPGRVTYEQYF
CDR3nt: TGTGCCAGTAGTCCTCCCGGGCGGGTAACCTACGAGCAGTACTTC

v_gene: TRBV5-8
j_gene: TRBJ2-5
abundance: -
d_gene: -
CDR3aa: CASSFPQETQYF
CDR3nt: TGTGCCAGCAGCTTCCCTCAAGAGACCCAGTACTTC

v_gene: TRBV5-1
j_gene: TRBJ2-2
abundance: -
d_gene: TRBD2
CDR3aa: CASGPSGGNTGELFF
CDR3nt: TGCGCCAGCGGCCCCAGCGGGGGGAACACCGGGGAGCTGTTTTTT

v_gene: TRBV7-8
j_gene: TRBJ2-2
abundance: -
d_gene: TRBD2
CDR3aa: CASKLGLAGANTGELFF
CDR3nt: TGTGCCAGCAAACTGGGACTAGCGGGAGCGAACACCGGGGAGCTGTTTTTT

v_gene: TRBV7-7
j_gene: TRBJ2-1
abundance: -
d_gene: TRBD2
CDR3aa: CASSVGLAGNEQFF
CDR3nt: TGTGCCAGCAGCGTGGGACTAGCGGGGAATGAGCAGTTCTTC

v_gene: TRBV9
j_gene: TRBJ2-2
abundance: -
d_gene: -
CDR3aa: CASSADVFLGQDTGELFF
CDR3nt: TGTGCCAGCAGCGCGGATGTCTTTTTGGGGCAGGACACCGGGGAGCTGTTTTTT

v_gene: TRBV7-9
j_gene: TRBJ2-5
abundance: -
d_gene: -
CDR3aa: CASSRGVETQYF
CDR3nt: TGTGCCAGCAGCCGCGGAGTAGAGACCCAGTACTTC

v_gene: TRBV10-1
j_gene: TRBJ2-7
abundance: -
d_gene: -
CDR3aa: CASSESETTWGHNEQYF
CDR3nt: TGCGCCAGCAGTGAGTCGGAAACAACGTGGGGCCATAACGAGCAGTACTTC

v_gene: TRBV7-8
j_gene: TRBJ2-3
abundance: -
d_gene: -
CDR3aa: CASSLGQASTDTQYF
CDR3nt: TGTGCCAGCAGCTTAGGGCAGGCTAGCACAGATACGCAGTATTTT

v_gene: TRBV5-1
j_gene: TRBJ1-1
abundance: -
d_gene: -
CDR3aa: CASSLGDATGAFF
CDR3nt: TGCGCCAGCAGCTTGGGAGATGCCACGGGGGCTTTCTTT

v_gene: TRBV7-2
j_gene: TRBJ1-2
abundance: -
d_gene: -
CDR3aa: CASSAGQLYGYTF
CDR3nt: TGTGCCAGCAGCGCAGGACAGCTCTATGGCTACACCTTC

v_gene: TRBV7-2
j_gene: TRBJ2-5
abundance: -
d_gene: TRBD1
CDR3aa: CASSLRTGSRETQYF
CDR3nt: TGTGCCAGCAGCTTAAGGACAGGGTCCCGGGAGACCCAGTACTTC

v_gene: TRBV29-1
j_gene: TRBJ1-1
abundance: few
d_gene: TRBD1
CDR3aa: CSVVARGRNTEAFF
CDR3nt: TGCAGCGTTGTGGCCAGGGGGAGGAACACTGAAGCTTTCTTT

v_gene: TRBV7-9
j_gene: TRBJ1-1
abundance: -
d_gene: TRBD1
CDR3aa: CASTRGYRGPTEAFF
CDR3nt: TGTGCCAGCACCCGGGGGTACAGGGGGCCCACTGAAGCTTTCTTT

v_gene: TRBV5-1
j_gene: TRBJ1-1
abundance: -
d_gene: -
CDR3aa: CASSLNLPNTEAFF
CDR3nt: TGCGCCAGCAGCTTGAATCTTCCGAACACTGAAGCTTTCTTT

v_gene: TRBV5-6
j_gene: TRBJ2-2
abundance: -
d_gene: TRBD2
CDR3aa: CASSLAGVFSGELFF
CDR3nt: TGTGCCAGCAGCCTAGCGGGAGTGTTTTCCGGGGAGCTGTTTTTT

v_gene: TRBV2
j_gene: TRBJ2-1
abundance: -
d_gene: TRBD2
CDR3aa: CASSTGTSGENEQFF
CDR3nt: TGTGCCAGCAGTACCGGGACTAGCGGGGAAAATGAGCAGTTCTTC

v_gene: TRBV15
j_gene: TRBJ2-2
abundance: -
d_gene: -
CDR3aa: CATSNWLTRDTGELFF
CDR3nt: TGTGCCACCAGCAACTGGTTGACTAGGGACACCGGGGAGCTGTTTTTT

v_gene: TRBV6-1
j_gene: TRBJ1-3
abundance: -
d_gene: -
CDR3aa: CASSESPGSGNTIYF
CDR3nt: TGTGCCAGCAGTGAATCTCCAGGGTCAGGAAACACCATATATTTT

v_gene: TRBV4-3
j_gene: TRBJ2-3
abundance: -
d_gene: -
CDR3aa: CASSQDRLDFSTDTQYF
CDR3nt: TGCGCCAGCAGCCAAGATCGTTTGGACTTTAGCACAGATACGCAGTATTTT

v_gene: TRBV7-9
j_gene: TRBJ2-2
abundance: -
d_gene: -
CDR3aa: CASQSRRGTGELFF
CDR3nt: TGTGCCAGCCAGTCCCGCCGGGGAACCGGGGAGCTGTTTTTT

v_gene: TRBV7-2
j_gene: TRBJ1-1
abundance: -
d_gene: TRBD1
CDR3aa: CASSSGTGNTEAFF
CDR3nt: TGTGCCAGCAGCTCCGGGACAGGGAACACTGAAGCTTTCTTT

v_gene: TRBV7-8
j_gene: TRBJ1-3
abundance: -
d_gene: TRBD1
CDR3aa: CASSRWDRPSGNTIYF
CDR3nt: TGTGCCAGCAGCCGCTGGGACAGGCCCTCTGGAAACACCATATATTTT

v_gene: TRBV5-1
j_gene: TRBJ1-6
abundance: -
d_gene: TRBD1
CDR3aa: CASSDRDRVRSSPLHF
CDR3nt: TGCGCCAGCAGCGACCGGGACAGGGTTAGGTCTTCACCCCTCCACTTT

v_gene: TRBV7-3
j_gene: TRBJ2-2
abundance: -
d_gene: -
CDR3aa: CASSFGTNTGELFF
CDR3nt: TGTGCCAGCAGCTTCGGGACGAACACCGGGGAGCTGTTTTTT

v_gene: TRBV2
j_gene: TRBJ1-6
abundance: -
d_gene: -
CDR3aa: CASILSSNSPLHF
CDR3nt: TGTGCCAGCATCTTGAGCTCGAATTCACCCCTCCACTTT

v_gene: TRBV6-5
j_gene: TRBJ2-6
abundance: once
d_gene: -
CDR3aa: CASSYEVLSGANVLTF
CDR3nt: TGTGCCAGCAGTTACGAGGTTCTCTCTGGGGCCAACGTCCTGACTTTC

v_gene: TRBV29-1
j_gene: TRBJ1-2
abundance: once
d_gene: -
CDR3aa: CSVVSGDGYTF
CDR3nt: TGCAGCGTTGTGTCGGGGGATGGCTACACCTTC

v_gene: TRBV4-1
j_gene: TRBJ2-1
abundance: -
d_gene: TRBD2
CDR3aa: CASSQDERGGRGEQFF
CDR3nt: TGCGCCAGCAGCCAAGATGAGCGGGGGGGCAGAGGTGAGCAGTTCTTC

v_gene: TRBV7-2
j_gene: TRBJ2-3
abundance: -
d_gene: TRBD2
CDR3aa: CASSLGSSGGTDTQYF
CDR3nt: TGTGCCAGCAGCTTAGGATCTAGCGGGGGCACAGATACGCAGTATTTT

v_gene: TRBV12-5
j_gene: TRBJ1-1
abundance: -
d_gene: -
CDR3aa: CASGLKLTGNTEAFF
CDR3nt: TGTGCTAGTGGTCTCAAGCTAACAGGGAACACTGAAGCTTTCTTT

v_gene: TRBV9
j_gene: TRBJ2-5
abundance: -
d_gene: TRBD2
CDR3aa: CASSAGSSGGLQETQYF
CDR3nt: TGTGCCAGCAGCGCGGGGAGTAGCGGGGGCTTACAAGAGACCCAGTACTTC

v_gene: TRBV7-2
j_gene: TRBJ1-2
abundance: few
d_gene: -
CDR3aa: CASSQGGPGYTF
CDR3nt: TGTGCCAGCAGCCAAGGGGGTCCGGGCTACACCTTC

v_gene: TRBV29-1
j_gene: TRBJ1-4
abundance: -
d_gene: -
CDR3aa: CSVEGTTTNEKLFF
CDR3nt: TGCAGCGTTGAAGGGACAACAACTAATGAAAAACTGTTTTTT

v_gene: TRBV5-1
j_gene: TRBJ2-7
abundance: -
d_gene: -
CDR3aa: CASRTEPVGEQYF
CDR3nt: TGCGCCAGCAGGACAGAGCCAGTAGGCGAGCAGTACTTC

v_gene: TRBV19
j_gene: TRBJ1-2
abundance: -
d_gene: -
CDR3aa: CASSISAGAKGYGYTF
CDR3nt: TGTGCCAGTAGTATATCCGCGGGGGCCAAGGGCTATGGCTACACCTTC

v_gene: TRBV5-4
j_gene: TRBJ1-1
abundance: -
d_gene: -
CDR3aa: CASSLFNRNTEAFF
CDR3nt: TGTGCCAGCAGCTTGTTTAACAGAAACACTGAAGCTTTCTTT

v_gene: TRBV27
j_gene: TRBJ1-1
abundance: -
d_gene: TRBD1
CDR3aa: CASSPNRGQGTEAFF
CDR3nt: TGTGCCAGCAGTCCCAACAGGGGGCAGGGCACTGAAGCTTTCTTT

v_gene: TRBV7-2
j_gene: TRBJ2-3
abundance: -
d_gene: -
CDR3aa: CASSQASPRGNTQYF
CDR3nt: TGTGCCAGCAGCCAGGCATCCCCGAGGGGGAATACGCAGTATTTT

v_gene: TRBV4-3
j_gene: TRBJ2-1
abundance: -
d_gene: TRBD2
CDR3aa: CASSQDSSGKGEQFF
CDR3nt: TGCGCCAGCAGCCAAGATTCCAGCGGGAAAGGGGAGCAGTTCTTC

v_gene: TRBV10-3
j_gene: TRBJ2-7
abundance: -
d_gene: TRBD2
CDR3aa: CAISDPGLASEQYF
CDR3nt: TGTGCCATCAGTGATCCGGGACTAGCCTCCGAGCAGTACTTC

v_gene: TRBV7-2
j_gene: TRBJ2-1
abundance: -
d_gene: -
CDR3aa: CASSLAGQSYNEQFF
CDR3nt: TGTGCCAGCAGCTTAGCGGGGCAATCCTACAATGAGCAGTTCTTC

v_gene: TRBV5-3
j_gene: TRBJ2-2
abundance: -
d_gene: -
CDR3aa: CARSIPRPFSGELFF
CDR3nt: TGTGCCAGAAGTATTCCGAGGCCTTTCTCCGGGGAGCTGTTTTTT

v_gene: TRBV29-1
j_gene: TRBJ2-1
abundance: -
d_gene: TRBD1
CDR3aa: CSVWTGALETFF
CDR3nt: TGCAGCGTATGGACAGGGGCTCTTGAAACGTTCTTC

v_gene: TRBV4-2
j_gene: TRBJ1-4
abundance: -
d_gene: -
CDR3aa: CASSQVGSQNEKLFF
CDR3nt: TGTGCCAGCAGCCAAGTGGGCAGCCAGAATGAAAAACTGTTTTTT

v_gene: TRBV29-1
j_gene: TRBJ1-1
abundance: few
d_gene: TRBD1
CDR3aa: CSGGQGLNTEAFF
CDR3nt: TGCAGCGGGGGACAGGGATTGAACACTGAAGCTTTCTTT

v_gene: TRBV19
j_gene: TRBJ1-2
abundance: -
d_gene: TRBD1
CDR3aa: CASSKTGGALIGYTF
CDR3nt: TGTGCCAGTAGCAAAACAGGGGGCGCGTTAATTGGCTACACCTTC